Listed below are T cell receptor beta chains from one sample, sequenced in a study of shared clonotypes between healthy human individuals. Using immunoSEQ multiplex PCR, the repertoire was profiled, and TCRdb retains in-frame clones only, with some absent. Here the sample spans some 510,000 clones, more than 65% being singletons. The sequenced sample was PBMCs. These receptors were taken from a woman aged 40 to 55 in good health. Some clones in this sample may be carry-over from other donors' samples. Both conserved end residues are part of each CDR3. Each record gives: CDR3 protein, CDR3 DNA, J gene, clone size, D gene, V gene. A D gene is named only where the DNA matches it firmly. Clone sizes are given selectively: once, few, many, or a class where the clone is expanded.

CDR3aa: CASSPIMGPDSGNTIYF; CDR3nt: TGTGCCAGCAGTCCCATTATGGGACCAGACTCTGGAAACACCATATATTTT; j_gene: TRBJ1-3; abundance: -; d_gene: -; v_gene: TRBV28
CDR3aa: CASSQGGAGGALETQYF; CDR3nt: TGCGCCAGCAGCCAAGGGGGCGCAGGGGGCGCATTGGAGACCCAGTACTTC; j_gene: TRBJ2-5; abundance: -; d_gene: TRBD1; v_gene: TRBV4-1
CDR3aa: CASSQEQGTGTEAFF; CDR3nt: TGCGCCAGCAGCCAAGAACAGGGGACGGGCACTGAAGCTTTCTTT; j_gene: TRBJ1-1; abundance: few; d_gene: TRBD1; v_gene: TRBV4-1
CDR3aa: CASSFPGNTEAFF; CDR3nt: TGCGCCAGCAGCTTTCCAGGGAACACTGAAGCTTTCTTT; j_gene: TRBJ1-1; abundance: once; d_gene: -; v_gene: TRBV5-1
CDR3aa: CASSQDGVLNEQFF; CDR3nt: TGCGCCAGCAGCCAAGATGGGGTACTCAATGAGCAGTTCTTC; j_gene: TRBJ2-1; abundance: -; d_gene: -; v_gene: TRBV4-1
CDR3aa: CATGNTYEQYF; CDR3nt: TGTGCCACAGGGAACACCTACGAGCAGTACTTC; j_gene: TRBJ2-7; abundance: -; d_gene: -; v_gene: TRBV30
CDR3aa: CASSYSRGGGYTF; CDR3nt: TGTGCCAGCAGTTACTCTCGGGGAGGCGGCTACACCTTC; j_gene: TRBJ1-2; abundance: -; d_gene: -; v_gene: TRBV6-5
CDR3aa: CASSDWGAREKLFF; CDR3nt: TGTGCCAGCAGTGATTGGGGGGCTCGAGAAAAACTGTTTTTT; j_gene: TRBJ1-4; abundance: -; d_gene: -; v_gene: TRBV6-1
CDR3aa: CSVPRMGGTEAFF; CDR3nt: TGCAGCGTTCCCCGGATGGGAGGTACTGAAGCTTTCTTT; j_gene: TRBJ1-1; abundance: few; d_gene: -; v_gene: TRBV29-1
CDR3aa: CASSLAVGANTGELFF; CDR3nt: TGTGCCAGCAGTTTGGCGGTAGGAGCGAACACCGGGGAGCTGTTTTTT; j_gene: TRBJ2-2; abundance: -; d_gene: -; v_gene: TRBV6-5
CDR3aa: CASSLMTGRDEKLFF; CDR3nt: TGTGCCAGCAGCTTAATGACGGGGAGGGATGAAAAACTGTTTTTT; j_gene: TRBJ1-4; abundance: few; d_gene: -; v_gene: TRBV7-6
CDR3aa: CASTLYNEQFF; CDR3nt: TGTGCCAGCACGCTGTACAATGAGCAGTTCTTC; j_gene: TRBJ2-1; abundance: -; d_gene: -; v_gene: TRBV6-1
CDR3aa: CAWSVGLTSGYEQYF; CDR3nt: TGTGCCTGGAGTGTAGGTCTGACTAGCGGATACGAGCAGTACTTC; j_gene: TRBJ2-7; abundance: -; d_gene: TRBD2; v_gene: TRBV30
CDR3aa: CASSEAGRWTGELFF; CDR3nt: TGCGCCAGCAGTGAAGCGGGTCGATGGACCGGGGAGCTGTTTTTT; j_gene: TRBJ2-2; abundance: many; d_gene: -; v_gene: TRBV10-2
CDR3aa: CASSFGGRGTEAFF; CDR3nt: TGCGCCAGCAGCTTCGGCGGGAGGGGCACTGAAGCTTTCTTT; j_gene: TRBJ1-1; abundance: -; d_gene: -; v_gene: TRBV5-1
CDR3aa: CASSQDEGGSYEQYF; CDR3nt: TGTGCCAGCAGCCAAGATGAAGGCGGCTCCTACGAGCAGTACTTC; j_gene: TRBJ2-7; abundance: -; d_gene: -; v_gene: TRBV4-2
CDR3aa: CASSPRAGGINEQFF; CDR3nt: TGTGCCAGCAGCCCCCGAGCGGGAGGGATAAATGAGCAGTTCTTC; j_gene: TRBJ2-1; abundance: few; d_gene: TRBD2; v_gene: TRBV6-1
CDR3aa: CASSTASGSTEQYF; CDR3nt: TGCGCCAGCAGTACCGCTAGCGGGAGCACCGAGCAGTACTTC; j_gene: TRBJ2-7; abundance: -; d_gene: TRBD2; v_gene: TRBV10-1
CDR3aa: CASSLNGGRAGETQYF; CDR3nt: TGTGCCAGCAGCTTAAATGGCGGGAGGGCCGGAGAGACCCAGTACTTC; j_gene: TRBJ2-5; abundance: -; d_gene: TRBD2; v_gene: TRBV7-2
CDR3aa: CASSFTGPEKLFF; CDR3nt: TGTGCCAGCAGTTTTACAGGGCCCGAAAAACTGTTTTTT; j_gene: TRBJ1-4; abundance: few; d_gene: -; v_gene: TRBV5-8
CDR3aa: CASSLESATYEQYF; CDR3nt: TGTGCCAGCAGCTTAGAGTCTGCCACCTACGAGCAGTACTTC; j_gene: TRBJ2-7; abundance: -; d_gene: -; v_gene: TRBV7-2
CDR3aa: CAWTTSGFEQYF; CDR3nt: TGTGCCTGGACCACGAGTGGCTTCGAGCAGTACTTC; j_gene: TRBJ2-7; abundance: -; d_gene: -; v_gene: TRBV30
CDR3aa: CASSLGAEQYF; CDR3nt: TGTGCCAGCAGCTTAGGAGCCGAGCAGTACTTC; j_gene: TRBJ2-7; abundance: -; d_gene: -; v_gene: TRBV7-2
CDR3aa: CASSHGRGPLYEQYF; CDR3nt: TGTGCCAGCAGCCATGGGCGGGGGCCCCTTTACGAGCAGTACTTC; j_gene: TRBJ2-7; abundance: -; d_gene: -; v_gene: TRBV28
CDR3aa: CASSFETTDTQYF; CDR3nt: TGTGCCAGCAGCTTCGAGACCACAGATACGCAGTATTTT; j_gene: TRBJ2-3; abundance: -; d_gene: -; v_gene: TRBV7-2
CDR3aa: CASSYGGRELFF; CDR3nt: TGTGCCAGCAGTTACGGGGGCCGGGAGCTGTTTTTT; j_gene: TRBJ2-2; abundance: once; d_gene: -; v_gene: TRBV6-5
CDR3aa: CASSMTHNYGYTF; CDR3nt: TGTGCCAGTAGTATGACACACAACTATGGCTACACCTTC; j_gene: TRBJ1-2; abundance: -; d_gene: -; v_gene: TRBV19
CDR3aa: CASSPGGNEQYF; CDR3nt: TGTGCCAGCAGCCCCGGAGGGAACGAGCAGTACTTC; j_gene: TRBJ2-7; abundance: -; d_gene: -; v_gene: TRBV11-2
CDR3aa: CASSFSGGSYEQYF; CDR3nt: TGTGCCAGCAGTTTTTCAGGGGGTAGCTACGAGCAGTACTTC; j_gene: TRBJ2-7; abundance: -; d_gene: TRBD1; v_gene: TRBV6-5
CDR3aa: CASSSPGLYNTGELFF; CDR3nt: TGTGCCAGCAGCTCACCGGGACTATATAACACCGGGGAGCTGTTTTTT; j_gene: TRBJ2-2; abundance: -; d_gene: TRBD2; v_gene: TRBV4-2
CDR3aa: CASSVIPRRGYTF; CDR3nt: TGTGCCAGCAGCGTAATTCCCCGCCGGGGCTACACCTTC; j_gene: TRBJ1-2; abundance: -; d_gene: -; v_gene: TRBV9
CDR3aa: CASSSHIRTGASEQYF; CDR3nt: TGTGCCAGCAGCTCTCACATAAGGACAGGGGCAAGCGAGCAGTACTTC; j_gene: TRBJ2-7; abundance: -; d_gene: TRBD1; v_gene: TRBV7-8
CDR3aa: CSVDRTSGSGNTIYF; CDR3nt: TGCAGCGTTGATCGGACTTCAGGCTCTGGAAACACCATATATTTT; j_gene: TRBJ1-3; abundance: -; d_gene: -; v_gene: TRBV29-1
CDR3aa: CASSLFVAGGLGEQYF; CDR3nt: TGTGCCAGCAGCTTGTTTGTAGCGGGAGGACTAGGGGAGCAGTACTTC; j_gene: TRBJ2-7; abundance: -; d_gene: TRBD2; v_gene: TRBV5-6
CDR3aa: CASGTSLTDTQYF; CDR3nt: TGTGCCAGCGGGACTAGCCTAACAGATACGCAGTATTTT; j_gene: TRBJ2-3; abundance: -; d_gene: TRBD2; v_gene: TRBV28
CDR3aa: CASSPRPGFYNEQFF; CDR3nt: TGCGCCAGCAGCCCTAGGCCGGGATTCTACAATGAGCAGTTCTTC; j_gene: TRBJ2-1; abundance: -; d_gene: -; v_gene: TRBV5-1
CDR3aa: CASSRGQGPANEQFF; CDR3nt: TGTGCCAGCTCACGAGGACAGGGCCCGGCCAATGAGCAGTTCTTC; j_gene: TRBJ2-1; abundance: -; d_gene: TRBD1; v_gene: TRBV18
CDR3aa: CAGGLGNEKLFF; CDR3nt: TGTGCCGGAGGGCTGGGTAATGAAAAACTGTTTTTT; j_gene: TRBJ1-4; abundance: -; d_gene: -; v_gene: TRBV30
CDR3aa: CASSLGVWATDTQYF; CDR3nt: TGTGCCAGCAGTTTAGGGGTTTGGGCAACAGATACGCAGTATTTT; j_gene: TRBJ2-3; abundance: once; d_gene: -; v_gene: TRBV27
CDR3aa: CASSPFDRDTEAFF; CDR3nt: TGCGCCAGCAGCCCCTTCGACAGAGACACTGAAGCTTTCTTT; j_gene: TRBJ1-1; abundance: -; d_gene: -; v_gene: TRBV5-1
CDR3aa: CAWSKTTNTGELFF; CDR3nt: TGTGCCTGGAGTAAAACCACGAACACCGGGGAGCTGTTTTTT; j_gene: TRBJ2-2; abundance: -; d_gene: -; v_gene: TRBV30
CDR3aa: CASSSLAGGDTQYF; CDR3nt: TGTGCCAGCAGCTCCTTAGCGGGAGGAGATACGCAGTATTTT; j_gene: TRBJ2-3; abundance: -; d_gene: TRBD2; v_gene: TRBV7-3